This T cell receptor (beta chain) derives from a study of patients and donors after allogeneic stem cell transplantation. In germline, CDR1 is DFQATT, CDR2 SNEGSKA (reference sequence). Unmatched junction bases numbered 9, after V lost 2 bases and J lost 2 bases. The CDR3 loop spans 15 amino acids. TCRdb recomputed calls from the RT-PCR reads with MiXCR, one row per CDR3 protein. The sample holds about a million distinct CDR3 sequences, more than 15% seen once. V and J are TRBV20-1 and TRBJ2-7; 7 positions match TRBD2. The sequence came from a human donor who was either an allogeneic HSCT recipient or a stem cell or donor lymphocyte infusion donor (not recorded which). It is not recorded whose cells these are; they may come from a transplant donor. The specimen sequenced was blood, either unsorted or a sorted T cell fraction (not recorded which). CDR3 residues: CSARNRRGGPYEQYF. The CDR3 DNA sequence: TGCAGTGCTAGAAATCGCCGCGGGGGACCCTACGAGCAGTACTTC.